This T cell receptor beta chain is drawn from a study of cytomegalovirus exposure and HLA in healthy donors. Study outcomes and limitations: Testing in vitro showed three CMV-associated chains specific for CMV antigens. A later examination showed that TCR association rates differed by HLA locus, with DRB1 most and HLA-C fewest. Indistinguishable V segments, including TRBV6-2 and TRBV6-3, were excluded.

Comment on this clone: The antigen is not known.

With 60 Vbeta and 13 Jbeta primers, the PCR was carried out. Sequencing was performed with immunoSEQ multiplex PCR; in TCRdb, only in-frame clones are kept and a portion is missing. Found here are roughly 150,000 clones, roughly 81% of them singletons; the top ten hold roughly 2.4%. V lost 7 bases and J lost 4; bases outside the gene matches: 8. The germline V gene has CDR1 SEHNR and CDR2 FQNEAQ (reference sequence). This CDR3 is 14 amino acids long. The clonotype comes from a woman aged 18-35 years in good health and CMV-seronegative. Sequencing was carried out using PBMCs. The chain recombines TRBV7-9 with TRBJ2-5; 8 bases map to TRBD2. This CDR3 reads CASIPGAGVETQYF. The CDR3, as DNA: TGTGCCAGCATTCCCGGAGCGGGAGTAGAGACCCAGTACTTC.